Presented here are 15 T cell receptor beta chains from one specimen sequenced in a study of blood T cells in healthy people across ages. Primers used in a second PCR of roughly 7 to 12 cycles were a sample-barcoded 5' primer and a J-beta primer mix. TCRdb reprocessed the 5' RACE reads with MiXCR, giving one entry per CDR3 protein. Of about 1.6 million distinct CDR3 sequences in the sample, around 35% are singletons; the top ten hold about 11%. The sequencing sample was made of blood. These receptors came from a woman under 40 in good health.

V gene TRBV27 combines with J gene TRBJ2-5; TRBD2 matches at 13 bases. This CDR3 spans 14 amino acids. V trimming: 5 bases; J trimming: 11 bases; junction bases outside the gene matches: 8. Germline V CDR1 and CDR2: MNHEY, SMNVEV (reference sequence). CDR3 DNA sequence: TGTGCCAGCAGTCAGACTAGCGGGAGGCTTAAGCAGTACTTC. Encoded protein: CASSQTSGRLKQYF.

The V call is TRBV5-1, the J call TRBJ2-1; perhaps TRBD2 as D (5 bases). This CDR3 has 15 residues. Trimming shortened V by 1 base and J by 4 bases, and 12 bases separated the two germline ends. Per the germline V gene, CDR1 is SGHRS and CDR2 is YFSETQ. CDR3 region: CASSLLGVGYNEQFF. In nucleotides, the CDR3 is TGCGCCAGCAGCTTGCTCGGGGTCGGGTACAATGAGCAGTTCTTC. Full variable domain (outside the CDR3, taken from reference TRBV5-1 and TRBJ2-1): KAGVTQTPRYLIKTRGQQVTLSCSPISGHRSVSWYQQTPGQGLQFLFEYFSETQRNKGNFPGRFSGRQFSNSRSEMNVSTLELGDSALYLCASSLLGVGYNEQFFGPGTRLTVL.

This clonotype was detected only a few times. The J gene is TRBJ2-5, the V gene TRBV12-3 or TRBV12-4; D is unclear. The CDR3 has 15 residues. The ends were cut back, 4 bases at V and 1 base at J, with 13 bases in the middle. The CDR3 here is CASSSLGRTQETQYF. Written as DNA, the CDR3 is TGTGCCAGCAGTTCCCTCGGACGTACCCAAGAGACCCAGTACTTC.

The chain recombines TRBV15 with TRBJ2-7; TRBD1 matches at 7 bases. This CDR3 spans 14 amino acids. Germline V gene data show CDR1 as LNHNV and CDR2 as YYDKDF (reference sequence). V lost 5 bases, J lost 3 bases, and 7 bases stayed unmatched. CDR3 amino acids: CATSSEAGGYEQYF. As DNA, the CDR3 is TGTGCCACCAGCTCGGAAGCAGGGGGCTACGAGCAGTACTTC.

The J gene is TRBJ2-1, the V gene TRBV20-1; D uncertain. This CDR3 has 13 amino acids. The V gene's germline CDR1 is DFQATT and CDR2 SNEGSKA (reference sequence). Trimming took off 4 bases at V and 8 bases at J, with 15 bases between the two ends. The CDR3 loop is CSAISPLVHEQFF. In DNA form, the CDR3 reads TGCAGTGCTATTAGCCCCCTCGTCCATGAGCAGTTCTTC.

This clonotype was seen just once. The chain joins TRBV12-3 or TRBV12-4 to TRBJ2-3, with D uncertain. CDR3 length: 15 amino acids. Between the trimmed V and J ends, which lost 8 bases and 3 bases, there was a span of 18 bases. CDR3 protein: CASGYRAARTDTQYF. The CDR3 DNA reads TGTGCCAGCGGCTACCGGGCCGCGAGAACAGATACGCAGTATTTT.

This clonotype has a count of ten or more. This chain joins TRBV7-9 and TRBJ2-7, with D possibly TRBD2 on 5 matching bases. Germline loops: CDR1 SEHNR, CDR2 FQNEAQ (reference sequence). V lost 4 bases to trimming and J lost 6 bases, with 10 bases between them. This CDR3 is 12 amino acids long. The chain's CDR3 is CASSSGGLEQYF. CDR3 DNA sequence: TGTGCCAGCAGCTCCGGCGGGCTCGAGCAGTACTTC.

This clonotype was recorded at least ten times. V usage is TRBV12-3 or TRBV12-4 and J usage is TRBJ1-4; possibly TRBD1 for D (5 bases). V lost 5 bases to trimming and J lost 8 bases, with 15 bases between them. The length of the CDR3 is 14 residues. The CDR3 nucleotides are TGTGCCAGCAGTGGTCAGGGCGGTGGGGAAAAACTGTTTTTT. Protein sequence: CASSGQGGGEKLFF.

The chain carries TRBV9 and TRBJ1-2; a weak D match, TRBD1 (6 bases). The V end lost 0 bases, the J end lost 6 bases, and 12 bases lay between the germline ends. The CDR3 is made up of 14 amino acids. CDR1 is SGDLS, CDR2 YYNGEE, per germline. For the CDR3, the DNA is TGTGCCAGCAGCGTAGGCGGAGGGGGAGATGGCTACACCTTC. Amino acids: CASSVGGGGDGYTF.

The chain recombines TRBV6-4 with TRBJ1-1; tentative D call: TRBD1 (6 bases). The CDR3 is made up of 12 amino acids. Germline CDR1 MRHNA, CDR2 SNTAGT. The V and J ends lost 5 bases and 9 bases respectively, with 13 bases between them. The CDR3 spells CASSPTGKKAFF. CDR3 DNA sequence: TGTGCCAGCAGTCCCACAGGGAAAAAAGCTTTCTTT.

This clonotype was seen more than once but under ten times. The CDR3 here is CSATPGGVYEQYF. The CDR3 DNA reads as TGCAGTGCTACCCCGGGGGGCGTCTACGAGCAGTACTTC. V usage is TRBV20-1 and J usage is TRBJ2-7; D perhaps matches TRBD2 (7 bases). Deletions cut 4 bases from V and 3 bases from J, with 13 bases between. Germline V CDR1 and CDR2: DFQATT, SNEGSKA (reference sequence). This CDR3 has 13 residues.

V is TRBV18 and J is TRBJ2-6; D is ambiguous. The germline V and J ends were trimmed by 6 bases and 3 bases, with 3 bases remaining between them. Looked up from germline, CDR1 is KGHSH and CDR2 is LQKENI. The CDR3 length is 12 residues. DNA for the CDR3: TGTGCCAGCTCGATTGGGGCCAACGTCCTGACTTTC. The encoded protein is CASSIGANVLTF.

Details on this clonotype: Just one base apart from a much larger clone, this may be a read error. This sequence joins TRBV5-1 and TRBJ2-6; TRBD1 aligns across 9 bases. V lost 1 base, J lost 0 bases, and 5 bases stayed unmatched. Germline CDR1 is SGHRS and CDR2 is YFSETQ. This CDR3 is built from 18 residues. The CDR3 region has the DNA TGCGCCAGCAGCTTGCATGGGACAGGGAGCTCTGGGGCCAACGTCCTGACTTTC. Translated, it gives CASSLHGTGSSGANVLTF.

This clonotype was found a few times. The V gene is TRBV9, the J gene TRBJ2-7; no clear D. From germline, CDR1 is SGDLS and CDR2 YYNGEE. Trimming took 0 bases from V and 2 from J, leaving 12 bases between them. The CDR3 consists of 15 residues. The CDR3 nucleotides read TGTGCCAGCAGCGTAGCGGACGCCTCGGCCTACGAGCAGTACTTC. Translated: CASSVADASAYEQYF. Together with reference TRBV9 and TRBJ2-7, the CDR3 gives the full variable domain: DSGVTQTPKHLITATGQRVTLRCSPRSGDLSVYWYQQSLDQGLQFLIQYYNGEERAKGNILERFSAQQFPDLHSELNLSSLELGDSALYFCASSVADASAYEQYFGPGTRLTVT.

This clonotype was picked up one time. The genes are TRBV20-1 and TRBJ2-5; D is ambiguous. This CDR3 has 13 amino acids. V was shortened by 0 bases and J by 2 bases, with 7 bases between the two germline ends. Germline CDR1 is DFQATT and CDR2 is SNEGSKA (reference sequence). CDR3 sequence: CSARDRQQETQYF. CDR3 coding DNA: TGCAGTGCTAGAGATCGGCAGCAAGAGACCCAGTACTTC.